Following are 21 T cell receptor beta chains from one sample sequenced in a study of cytomegalovirus exposure and HLA in healthy donors. With 60 Vbeta and 13 Jbeta primers, the PCR was carried out. Assay used: immunoSEQ multiplex PCR; TCRdb lists only in-frame clones, some missing. The sample yields approximately 87,000 clones, 81% seen once. Sequencing was done on a sample of PBMCs. The receptors shown here come from an older woman in good health and CMV-seropositive.

The chain combines TRBV9 with TRBJ1-1, with 8 nucleotides matching TRBD1. From germline, CDR1 is SGDLS and CDR2 YYNGEE. Trimming cost V 4 bases and J 7 bases; bases outside gene matches: 6. There are 13 residues in the CDR3. The DNA for the CDR3 is TGTGCCAGCAGCTCCAGGGGGCAAGGTGAAGCTTTCTTT. The encoded protein is CASSSRGQGEAFF. Filled out from reference TRBV9 and TRBJ1-1, the complete variable domain reads DSGVTQTPKHLITATGQRVTLRCSPRSGDLSVYWYQQSLDQGLQFLIQYYNGEERAKGNILERFSAQQFPDLHSELNLSSLELGDSALYFCASSSRGQGEAFFGQGTRLTVV.

A single count supports this clone. This CDR3 reads CASSVEGFSGANVLTF. The CDR3 region has the DNA TGTGCCAGCAGTGTCGAGGGATTCTCTGGGGCCAACGTCCTGACTTTC. The chain joins TRBV2 to TRBJ2-6; a possible D gene is TRBD2 (5 bases). This CDR3 contains 16 residues. Germline CDR1 is SNHLY and CDR2 is FYNNEI. Trimming removed 4 bases from V and 0 bases from J, with 10 bases in between.

The chain couples TRBV5-1 to TRBJ1-2, with D hard to call. The CDR3 consists of 15 residues. CDR1 and CDR2 (germline): SGHRS, YFSETQ. The V and J ends lost 0 bases and 9 bases respectively, with 18 bases between them. This CDR3 is CASSLAQTNFVSYTF. The DNA of the CDR3 is TGCGCCAGCAGCTTGGCACAGACGAATTTTGTTAGCTACACCTTC.

The chain is built from TRBV5-4 and TRBJ2-7, with 9 bases matching TRBD2. The CDR3 contains 15 residues. Germline V lookup: CDR1 SGHNT, CDR2 YYREEE (reference sequence). Unmatched junction bases numbered 10, after V lost 4 bases and J lost 5 bases. In DNA, the CDR3 is TGTGCCAGCAGCCCCCGGGGTAGCGGGAGACACGAGCAGTACTTC. Its protein is CASSPRGSGRHEQYF.

The chain carries TRBV19 and TRBJ1-5; D is possibly TRBD1 (6 bases). V was pared by 1 base and J by 10 bases, with 17 bases between. The V gene's germline CDR1 is LNHDA and CDR2 SQIVND (reference sequence). The CDR3 has 15 residues. The CDR3 nucleotides read TGTGCCAGTAGTATAGCGAGGGGGGGCGCGAGACCCCAGCATTTT. This sequence encodes CASSIARGGARPQHF.

V and J are TRBV18 and TRBJ2-1; possible D gene TRBD2, 6 bases. The CDR3 runs 13 residues. Germline CDR1 is KGHSH and CDR2 is LQKENI. V was trimmed by 3 bases and J by 6 bases, leaving 9 bases between them. CDR3 nucleotide sequence: TGTGCCAGCTCACCGGGAGGTGGCAATGAGCAGTTCTTC. The encoded protein is CASSPGGGNEQFF.

This clone was seen only a few times. In DNA form, the CDR3 reads TGTGCCAGCAGTTACTCGGGGAGTTCCTCTGGAAACACCATATATTTT. It encodes CASSYSGSSSGNTIYF. This rearrangement joins TRBV6-6 to TRBJ1-3; unclear D gene. The CDR3 covers 16 residues. The V gene's germline CDR1 is MNHNY and CDR2 SVGAGI (reference sequence). V lost 0 bases to trimming and J lost 0 bases, with 9 bases between them.

The chain combines TRBV7-9 with TRBJ2-1, with 12 positions matching TRBD1. The CDR3 is 16 residues long. Germline V gene sequence: CDR1 SEHNR, CDR2 FQNEAQ (reference sequence). The J segment lost 4 bases and the V segment lost 3 bases, leaving 4 bases of the junction unmatched. The CDR3 loop reads CASSLRGQGAYNEQFF. The DNA of the CDR3 is TGTGCCAGCAGCTTGCGGGGACAGGGGGCGTACAATGAGCAGTTCTTC.

The sample holds one count of this clone. This chain joins TRBV2 and TRBJ2-2, with D perhaps TRBD1 (6 bases). CDR3 size: 15 residues. Between the trimmed V and J ends, which lost 8 bases and 4 bases, there was a span of 17 bases. Germline CDR1 SNHLY, CDR2 FYNNEI. This CDR3 reads CASRMRGQITGELFF. CDR3 sequence (DNA): TGTGCCAGCCGAATGAGAGGACAGATCACCGGGGAGCTGTTTTTT.

The genes are TRBV10-3 and TRBJ2-1; 10 bases agree with TRBD1. CDR3 length: 15 amino acids. Per the germline V gene, CDR1 is ENHRY and CDR2 is SYGVKD. V trimming: 0 bases; J trimming: 5 bases; junction bases outside the gene matches: 1. CDR3 sequence (DNA): TGTGCCATCAGTGAGTCGACAGGGGGCCACAATGAGCAGTTCTTC. Its protein product is CAISESTGGHNEQFF.

This sequence joins TRBV9 and TRBJ2-1; the match to TRBD2 covers 8 bases. V was clipped by 2 bases and J by 4 bases; unmatched bases: 5. Germline loops: CDR1 SGDLS, CDR2 YYNGEE. This CDR3 is 15 amino acids long. CDR3 in DNA: TGTGCCAGCAGCGTTAGCGGGACCGGATACAATGAGCAGTTCTTC. It codes for CASSVSGTGYNEQFF.

The chain uses TRBV5-1 and TRBJ1-6; D is unresolved. There are 15 residues in the CDR3. The germline CDR1 and CDR2 sequences are SGHRS and YFSETQ. Trimming left V 0 bases short and J 10 bases short, with 14 bases between. CDR3 sequence reads: CASSLDQEESSPLHF. DNA of the CDR3: TGCGCCAGCAGCTTGGATCAGGAGGAAAGCTCACCCCTCCACTTT.

This clone was detected only once. V is TRBV9 and J is TRBJ1-3, with a possible D match to TRBD1 (6 bases). The CDR3 has 14 residues. The V end was cut by 1 base, the J end by 4 bases, with 9 bases between. The germline V gene encodes CDR1 SGDLS and CDR2 YYNGEE. This CDR3 is CASSVPDSGNTIYF. The CDR3 DNA reads TGTGCCAGCAGCGTACCGGACAGCGGAAACACCATATATTTT.

V and J are TRBV6-4 and TRBJ1-2; 10 bases fit TRBD1. The CDR3 totals 14 residues. Looked up from germline, CDR1 is MRHNA and CDR2 is SNTAGT. V gave up 4 bases and J gave up 2 bases; unmatched junction bases: 1. CDR3: CASSAGQGNYGYTF. The CDR3 DNA reads TGTGCCAGCAGTGCGGGACAGGGGAACTATGGCTACACCTTC.

In its sample, this clone was seen many times. The chain joins TRBV11-2 to TRBJ2-5, with 7 bases that match TRBD2. CDR1 and CDR2 (germline): SGHAT, FQNNGV. The CDR3 is 14 amino acids. V shed 5 bases, J shed 5 bases, and the junction held 8 bases outside the gene matches. CDR3 sequence (DNA): TGTGCCAGCAGCCAAAAACTAGCGTTTGAGACCCAGTACTTC. It specifies CASSQKLAFETQYF.

The chain joins TRBV10-3 to TRBJ2-5; TRBD2 might be the D (6 bases). With 0 bases removed from V and 1 base from J, the gap between germline ends came to 15 bases. The CDR3 contains 17 residues. Germline V gene sequence: CDR1 ENHRY, CDR2 SYGVKD. The DNA for the CDR3 is TGTGCCATCAGTGAGTCGACGAGTCTAGCGACCCAAGAGACCCAGTACTTC. Translation: CAISESTSLATQETQYF.

The chain carries TRBV18 and TRBJ2-5; D not resolved. Germline assignment: CDR1 KGHSH and CDR2 LQKENI. There are 14 residues in the CDR3. V was cut by 2 bases and J by 5 bases, with 12 bases left in between. This CDR3 is CASSPSLSWETQYF. The CDR3 region has the DNA TGTGCCAGCTCACCATCACTATCATGGGAGACCCAGTACTTC. Full variable domain (rest looked up from reference TRBV18 and TRBJ2-5): NAGVMQNPRHLVRRRGQEARLRCSPMKGHSHVYWYRQLPEEGLKFMVYLQKENIIDESGMPKERFSAEFPKEGPSILRIQQVVRGDSAAYFCASSPSLSWETQYFGPGTRLLVL.

The V and J genes are TRBV30 and TRBJ2-4; possible D gene TRBD1, 5 bases. The V end was cut by 2 bases, the J end by 2 bases, with 10 bases between. From germline, CDR1 is GTSNPN and CDR2 SVGIG (reference sequence). This CDR3 comprises 14 residues. CDR3 sequence: CAWSYQGSKNIQYF. In DNA, the CDR3 is TGTGCCTGGAGTTACCAGGGTTCCAAAAACATTCAGTACTTC.

CDR3 in DNA: TGTGCCAGCAGTTCCCGAGCAGGGGGGTTGGAAGAGCAGTACTTC. It specifies CASSSRAGGLEEQYF. The chain employs TRBV6-5 and TRBJ2-7; D might be TRBD1 (7 bases). Germline V lookup: CDR1 MNHEY, CDR2 SVGAGI. This CDR3 is built from 15 residues. Between the trimmed V and J ends, which lost 4 bases and 7 bases, there was a span of 20 bases.

The chain couples TRBV4-1 to TRBJ1-6; D uncertain. This CDR3 is built from 16 residues. V was clipped by 2 bases and J by 4 bases, with 12 bases between them. The germline V gene encodes CDR1 MGHRA and CDR2 YSYEKL. Here the CDR3 DNA reads TGCGCCAGCAGCCAACCTCAAGAGGGTTATAATTCACCCCTCCACTTT. This translates into CASSQPQEGYNSPLHF.

In DNA form, the CDR3 reads TGTGCCAGCAGTGGGACTGCCAATCAGCCCCAGCATTTT. Amino acid sequence: CASSGTANQPQHF. V usage is TRBV6-6 and J usage is TRBJ1-5; perhaps TRBD1 as D (5 bases). CDR1 and CDR2 (germline): MNHNY, SVGAGI (reference sequence). The germline V and J ends were trimmed by 5 bases and 3 bases, with 8 bases remaining between them. This CDR3 comprises 13 residues.